The T cell receptor (beta chain) under discussion was sequenced for a study of a mutant IDH1 vaccine in newly diagnosed glioma. Study-wide background: Treatment recipients were around 62% male and around 40% female, and their mean age was around 40 years. Those enrolled had earlier been treated with radiotherapy, temozolomide, or both, mostly both.

Stated time point: baseline, week 1 (first vaccination visit). Treatment here: pre-vaccination baseline after standard-of-care therapy. Each donor presented with a new WHO grade 3 or 4 astrocytoma that tested IDH1-mutant and showed ATRX loss. This CDR3 is 17 amino acids long. Germline CDR1 reads SGHRS; CDR2 reads YFSETQ. The V gene end was trimmed by 3 bases and the J gene end by 5 bases; junction bases not matched to a gene: 13. Points from the study as a whole: A vaccine-induced immune response developed in roughly 93% of the patients.

Here immunoSEQ multiplex PCR was the method, and the copy in TCRdb shows in-frame clones only, minus some. The sample comprises about 16,000 clones, around 95% of which are singletons, and 3.6% rests with the top ten. This clone occurred once. Its antigen remains unknown. The sequence was obtained from a woman aged 18-29 years with glioma. Some clones in this sample may be carry-over from other donors' samples. The chain employs TRBV5-1 and TRBJ2-2; 7 bases are shared with TRBD1. The source was peripheral blood mononuclear cells (PBMCs), collected from a glioma patient treated with radiotherapy, temozolomide or both. The CDR3 region is CASSSPGHPGGTGELFF. The CDR3 DNA reads TGCGCCAGCAGCTCGCCGGGACACCCAGGGGGAACCGGGGAGCTGTTTTTT.